These T cell receptor beta chains were read from a single sample in a study of T-cell reconstitution after alpha-beta-depleted transplantation in children. TCRdb reanalysed the PCR reads using MiXCR and keeps one entry per CDR3 protein. The sample has around 250,000 distinct CDR3 sequences; approximately 9.8% are singletons. Sample: PBMCs from the stem cell graft donor, taken from the stem cell graft. Source of these receptors: a human donor who donated a stem cell graft to a child with SCID. CDR3s leave out the opening cysteine and the closing phenylalanine or tryptophan. Each record gives: clone size, V gene, J gene, CDR3 protein. The listing skips clone size in some rows; elsewhere it reads once, few, many or a size class.

clone size: -
V gene: TRBV11-2
J gene: TRBJ1-1
CDR3 protein: ASSFAGTGYTEAF

clone size: -
V gene: TRBV15
J gene: TRBJ2-7
CDR3 protein: ATSAGEGYEQY

clone size: many
V gene: TRBV10-3
J gene: TRBJ2-2
CDR3 protein: AISDRVSGELF

clone size: -
V gene: TRBV9
J gene: TRBJ1-1
CDR3 protein: ASSVGEVTEAF

clone size: few
V gene: TRBV12-3/TRBV12-4
J gene: TRBJ1-5
CDR3 protein: ASSPRPGRNQPQH

clone size: -
V gene: TRBV5-1
J gene: TRBJ2-3
CDR3 protein: ASSPDGKSTDTQY

clone size: -
V gene: TRBV14
J gene: TRBJ2-1
CDR3 protein: ASSNGVWYGNEQF

clone size: few
V gene: TRBV9
J gene: TRBJ2-1
CDR3 protein: ASSPRGGDRVGGYNEQF

clone size: -
V gene: TRBV5-1
J gene: TRBJ2-3
CDR3 protein: ASSSGPDTQY

clone size: many
V gene: TRBV7-9
J gene: TRBJ2-7
CDR3 protein: ASSLTTSGERYEQY

clone size: -
V gene: TRBV7-6
J gene: TRBJ2-7
CDR3 protein: ASSLGTSGGGYEQY